The TCR beta chain under discussion was sequenced for a study of control samples from healthy donors and cancer patients. The assay was immunoSEQ multiplex PCR, and TCRdb's table has in-frame clones only and misses some. The top ten clones hold about an eighth of a sample with about 140,000 clones, around 94% of them seen once. The CDR3 runs to 13 residues. The germline gives CDR1 MNHNS, CDR2 SASEGT. V was pared by 3 bases and J by 5 bases, with 8 bases between. This clone was seen a handful of times. The sequence came from a man aged 35 to 55 in good health. Sequenced material: blood. The chain links TRBV6-1 to TRBJ1-5; D not resolved. Here the CDR3 reads CASSEGRDQPQHF. The DNA of the CDR3 is TGTGCCAGCAGTGAGGGGAGGGATCAGCCCCAGCATTTT.